Listed below are T cell receptor beta chains from one sample, sequenced in a study of CD8+ T cells in alopecia areata. Generated by immunoSEQ multiplex PCR, the TCRdb table keeps only in-frame clones and is missing some. The sample includes about 180,000 clones, 51% of them seen just once. This specimen was CD8+ T cells sorted from blood, taken at week 52, from a patient treated with tofacitinib. These receptor sequences come from a human donor with alopecia areata. Each CDR3 is given with its conserved first and last residue.

J,V,CDR3
TRBJ2-1,TRBV2,CASISGVSNEQFF
TRBJ2-7,TRBV4-3,CASSQDERGDEQYF
TRBJ2-7,TRBV4-2,CASSQVDSEQYF
TRBJ2-7,TRBV27,CASATDRGTYEQYF
TRBJ2-3,TRBV9,CASSVRSGGSTDTQYF
TRBJ1-5,TRBV6-1,CASGGFVGESQPQHF
TRBJ1-1,TRBV5-1,CASSSLQRLTEAFF
TRBJ2-7,TRBV5-6,CASSNGIPYEQYF
TRBJ2-1,TRBV2,CASSGQTHYNEQFF
TRBJ1-1,TRBV7-8,CASSQGQMNTEAFF
TRBJ2-5,TRBV6-5,CASSSSGGAGETQYF
TRBJ2-3,TRBV21-1,CASSLWGAGGEADTQYF
TRBJ1-4,TRBV5-1,CASSPGARDEKLFF
TRBJ2-7,TRBV30,CAWSVYRGKYEQYF
TRBJ2-7,TRBV30,CAWSWDYEQYF
TRBJ1-2,TRBV27,CASTLGGSYYGYTF
TRBJ2-1,TRBV27,CASSPSSGSGVRDEQFF
TRBJ2-5,TRBV7-8,CASSLGEETQYF
TRBJ1-2,TRBV27,CASSLGAGAIGGYTF
TRBJ2-5,TRBV6-6,CASSVTGEETQYF
TRBJ2-7,TRBV25-1,CASSELTSGGDEQYF
TRBJ1-6,TRBV5-5,CASSPWGENSPLHF
TRBJ1-6,TRBV5-1,CASSPAGESSYNSPLHF
TRBJ2-7,TRBV19,CASSQGQAYEQYF
TRBJ1-1,TRBV19,CASSAEGLNTEAFF
TRBJ2-7,TRBV7-9,CASSLAVTEAYEQYF
TRBJ1-6,TRBV2,CASSGRGLDNSPLHF
TRBJ2-5,TRBV4-1,CASSQAANEETQYF
TRBJ1-2,TRBV7-9,CASSPPGQRYGYTF
TRBJ1-5,TRBV7-9,CASSPTGGNQPQHF
TRBJ2-3,TRBV4-1,CASSHPPLAGVKDTQYF
TRBJ2-2,TRBV7-3,CASSLTHGSGELFF
TRBJ2-5,TRBV11-2,CASSLEIEQETQYF
TRBJ1-1,TRBV7-9,CASSLATGYLQEAFF
TRBJ1-5,TRBV7-2,CASSLVRDQPQHF
TRBJ1-4,TRBV25-1,CASEGAATNEKLFF
TRBJ1-2,TRBV29-1,CSVEDRMASASYGYTF
TRBJ1-2,TRBV4-1,CASSHDRGRSYGYTF
TRBJ1-1,TRBV29-1,CSVARENTEAFF
TRBJ2-7,TRBV5-1,CASSLTETYEQYF
TRBJ2-2,TRBV6-4,CASSASGDTGELFF
TRBJ2-2,TRBV19,CASSDSPGELFF
TRBJ1-5,TRBV19,CASSAQAQPQHF
TRBJ1-1,TRBV27,CASSPTGGTEAFF
TRBJ2-1,TRBV27,CASSFGSNEQFF
TRBJ1-5,TRBV18,CASSPPGQPQHF
TRBJ2-7,TRBV30,CAWSLTSGGYEQYF
TRBJ1-1,TRBV29-1,CSTFGTPNTEAFF